A selection of T cell receptor beta chains follows, all from one sample in a study of early stage breast cancer tumors. Produced via immunoSEQ multiplex PCR; TCRdb's table is partial and in-frame only. The sample lists around 48,000 clones; approximately 90% were seen once. The sample taken for sequencing was blood. These receptor sequences come from an older person with breast cancer. The CDR3 runs from the conserved cysteine through the conserved F or W. A D gene is named only where the DNA matches it firmly. Clone size is given for some rows only: seen once, a few or many times, or a class if the clone is expanded.

D gene	CDR3 length	clone size	J gene	V gene	CDR3 protein	CDR3 DNA
NA	11	NA	TRBJ2-4	TRBV7-2	CASSLSNIQYF	TGTGCCAGCAGCTTATCGAACATTCAGTACTTC
TRBD2	11	once	TRBJ2-1	TRBV6-5	CASRGLAEQFF	TGTGCCAGCAGGGGACTAGCGGAGCAGTTCTTC
NA	13	NA	TRBJ1-2	TRBV28	CASSFFGGGGYTF	TGTGCCAGCAGTTTCTTCGGGGGTGGCGGCTACACCTTC
TRBD1	15	NA	TRBJ2-7	TRBV5-5	CASSLLTGDAYEQYF	TGTGCCAGCAGCTTACTGACAGGGGACGCCTACGAGCAGTACTTC
NA	15	NA	TRBJ1-4	TRBV5-4	CASSLGYGTNEKLFF	TGTGCCAGCAGCTTGGGGTACGGAACTAATGAAAAACTGTTTTTT
NA	15	NA	TRBJ1-4	TRBV9	CASSVGTGTYEKLFF	TGTGCCAGCAGCGTAGGAACCGGGACATATGAAAAACTGTTTTTT
NA	13	NA	TRBJ1-1	TRBV9	CASSPSPDTEAFF	TGTGCCAGCAGCCCATCCCCGGACACTGAAGCTTTCTTT
NA	14	NA	TRBJ2-5	TRBV19	CACRMDSSKETQYF	TGTGCCTGCCGGATGGACAGTTCAAAAGAGACCCAGTACTTC
NA	13	NA	TRBJ1-1	TRBV7-6	CASSPLPDREAFF	TGTGCCAGCAGCCCGCTCCCGGACAGAGAAGCTTTCTTT
NA	12	few	TRBJ1-2	TRBV28	CASSLGGYGYTF	TGTGCCAGCAGTTTGGGGGGTTATGGCTACACCTTC
NA	15	NA	TRBJ2-2	TRBV7-7	CASSLESTNTGELFF	TGTGCCAGCAGCTTAGAATCAACGAACACCGGGGAGCTGTTTTTT